The rows below give T cell receptor beta chains drawn from one sample of a study of cytomegalovirus exposure and HLA in healthy donors. Profiled with immunoSEQ multiplex PCR; TCRdb holds only in-frame clones, not every one. This table has approximately 100,000 clones, about 80% appearing once. Sequenced input: PBMCs. Source of these receptors: a woman aged 40 to 55 in good health and CMV-seropositive. Both conserved end residues are part of each CDR3. Fields, in order: CDR3 length, clone size, D gene, J gene, V gene, CDR3 protein, CDR3 DNA. D genes are given only for firm matches. Some rows mark clone size as missing; the rest say once, few, many or name a class of expanded clone.

length: 14; size: .; D: .; J: TRBJ1-2; V: TRBV19; CDR3: CATKEGPSNYGYTF; DNA: TGTGCCACCAAGGAGGGTCCTTCTAACTATGGCTACACCTTC
length: 12; size: .; D: .; J: TRBJ2-5; V: TRBV5-1; CDR3: CASSTGQETQYF; DNA: TGCGCCAGCAGCACAGGCCAAGAGACCCAGTACTTC
length: 15; size: once; D: TRBD1; J: TRBJ1-6; V: TRBV6-1; CDR3: CASSLTGGSNSPLHF; DNA: TGTGCCAGCAGTTTGACAGGGGGCTCTAATTCACCCCTCCACTTT
length: 13; size: .; D: .; J: TRBJ1-5; V: TRBV29-1; CDR3: CSVGGGLGQPQHF; DNA: TGCAGCGTTGGCGGGGGACTCGGTCAGCCCCAGCATTTT
length: 17; size: once; D: TRBD1; J: TRBJ2-1; V: TRBV5-1; CDR3: CASSASVDRGLYNEQFF; DNA: TGCGCCAGCAGCGCCTCGGTGGACAGGGGGCTCTACAATGAGCAGTTCTTC
length: 16; size: .; D: .; J: TRBJ1-1; V: TRBV15; CDR3: CATSRDRHRMNTEAFF; DNA: TGTGCCACCAGCAGAGATCGCCACAGGATGAACACTGAAGCTTTCTTT
length: 12; size: .; D: .; J: TRBJ2-7; V: TRBV7-2; CDR3: CASSLLAYEQYF; DNA: TGTGCCAGCAGCTTACTAGCTTACGAGCAGTACTTC
length: 14; size: few; D: .; J: TRBJ2-3; V: TRBV9; CDR3: CASSVVSGPDTQYF; DNA: TGTGCCAGCAGCGTAGTGAGCGGCCCAGATACGCAGTATTTT
length: 15; size: .; D: TRBD1; J: TRBJ2-3; V: TRBV19; CDR3: CASSMGTGPSDTQYF; DNA: TGTGCCAGTAGTATGGGGACAGGGCCCTCAGATACGCAGTATTTT
length: 16; size: .; D: TRBD1; J: TRBJ1-1; V: TRBV4-1; CDR3: CASSQWPKGTARIAFF; DNA: TGCGCCAGCAGCCAATGGCCCAAGGGGACAGCACGTATAGCTTTCTTT
length: 14; size: .; D: TRBD1; J: TRBJ2-5; V: TRBV4-1; CDR3: CASSLQGAGETQYF; DNA: TGCGCCAGCAGCCTACAGGGGGCGGGGGAGACCCAGTACTTC
length: 13; size: .; D: .; J: TRBJ1-1; V: TRBV6-5; CDR3: CASSYGQNTEAFF; DNA: TGTGCCAGCAGTTATGGGCAGAACACTGAAGCTTTCTTT
length: 15; size: .; D: .; J: TRBJ2-7; V: TRBV6-5; CDR3: CASSYLQGSGYEQYF; DNA: TGTGCCAGCAGTTACTTGCAGGGTTCGGGCTACGAGCAGTACTTC
length: 15; size: .; D: TRBD2; J: TRBJ2-7; V: TRBV19; CDR3: CASSSTSGGFGEQYF; DNA: TGTGCCAGTAGTTCGACTAGCGGGGGGTTCGGCGAGCAGTACTTC
length: 15; size: .; D: TRBD1; J: TRBJ2-5; V: TRBV6-5; CDR3: CASRQPRDSQETQYF; DNA: TGTGCCAGCAGACAACCCCGGGACAGTCAAGAGACCCAGTACTTC
length: 12; size: .; D: .; J: TRBJ2-3; V: TRBV2; CDR3: CASRADTDTQYF; DNA: TGTGCCAGCAGGGCGGACACAGATACGCAGTATTTT
length: 17; size: few; D: .; J: TRBJ2-2; V: TRBV4-1; CDR3: CASSQGGVRVHTGELFF; DNA: TGCGCCAGCAGCCAAGGGGGGGTTAGGGTCCACACCGGGGAGCTGTTTTTT
length: 15; size: once; D: TRBD2; J: TRBJ2-7; V: TRBV7-2; CDR3: CASSLVIRGGDEQYF; DNA: TGTGCCAGCAGCTTAGTTATCCGGGGGGGCGACGAGCAGTACTTC
length: 16; size: .; D: .; J: TRBJ2-3; V: TRBV15; CDR3: CATSRDRGTSTDTQYF; DNA: TGTGCCACCAGCAGAGATCGAGGGACTAGCACAGATACGCAGTATTTT
length: 16; size: .; D: .; J: TRBJ1-3; V: TRBV19; CDR3: CASSIRAALSGNTIYF; DNA: TGTGCCAGTAGTATACGTGCGGCACTATCTGGAAACACCATATATTTT
length: 19; size: .; D: TRBD1; J: TRBJ1-2; V: TRBV4-1; CDR3: CASSQDRDRAGWANYGYTF; DNA: TGCGCCAGCAGCCAAGACCGGGACAGGGCAGGGTGGGCTAACTATGGCTACACCTTC
length: 11; size: .; D: TRBD1; J: TRBJ2-7; V: TRBV5-3; CDR3: CARSSTGGSYF; DNA: TGTGCCAGAAGCTCAACAGGGGGGTCGTACTTC
length: 13; size: .; D: TRBD1; J: TRBJ1-1; V: TRBV6-6; CDR3: CASSQTGGIEAFF; DNA: TGTGCCAGCAGTCAAACAGGGGGCATTGAAGCTTTCTTT
length: 14; size: .; D: TRBD1; J: TRBJ2-5; V: TRBV5-1; CDR3: CASSGTGGQETQYF; DNA: TGCGCCAGCAGCGGGACAGGTGGACAAGAGACCCAGTACTTC
length: 15; size: .; D: TRBD2; J: TRBJ2-1; V: TRBV10-1; CDR3: CASSETSGGAGEQFF; DNA: TGCGCCAGCAGTGAAACTAGCGGGGGGGCAGGTGAGCAGTTCTTC
length: 14; size: .; D: .; J: TRBJ2-1; V: TRBV4-2; CDR3: CASSLGGLGNEQFF; DNA: TGTGCCAGCAGCCTTGGGGGCCTAGGTAATGAGCAGTTCTTC